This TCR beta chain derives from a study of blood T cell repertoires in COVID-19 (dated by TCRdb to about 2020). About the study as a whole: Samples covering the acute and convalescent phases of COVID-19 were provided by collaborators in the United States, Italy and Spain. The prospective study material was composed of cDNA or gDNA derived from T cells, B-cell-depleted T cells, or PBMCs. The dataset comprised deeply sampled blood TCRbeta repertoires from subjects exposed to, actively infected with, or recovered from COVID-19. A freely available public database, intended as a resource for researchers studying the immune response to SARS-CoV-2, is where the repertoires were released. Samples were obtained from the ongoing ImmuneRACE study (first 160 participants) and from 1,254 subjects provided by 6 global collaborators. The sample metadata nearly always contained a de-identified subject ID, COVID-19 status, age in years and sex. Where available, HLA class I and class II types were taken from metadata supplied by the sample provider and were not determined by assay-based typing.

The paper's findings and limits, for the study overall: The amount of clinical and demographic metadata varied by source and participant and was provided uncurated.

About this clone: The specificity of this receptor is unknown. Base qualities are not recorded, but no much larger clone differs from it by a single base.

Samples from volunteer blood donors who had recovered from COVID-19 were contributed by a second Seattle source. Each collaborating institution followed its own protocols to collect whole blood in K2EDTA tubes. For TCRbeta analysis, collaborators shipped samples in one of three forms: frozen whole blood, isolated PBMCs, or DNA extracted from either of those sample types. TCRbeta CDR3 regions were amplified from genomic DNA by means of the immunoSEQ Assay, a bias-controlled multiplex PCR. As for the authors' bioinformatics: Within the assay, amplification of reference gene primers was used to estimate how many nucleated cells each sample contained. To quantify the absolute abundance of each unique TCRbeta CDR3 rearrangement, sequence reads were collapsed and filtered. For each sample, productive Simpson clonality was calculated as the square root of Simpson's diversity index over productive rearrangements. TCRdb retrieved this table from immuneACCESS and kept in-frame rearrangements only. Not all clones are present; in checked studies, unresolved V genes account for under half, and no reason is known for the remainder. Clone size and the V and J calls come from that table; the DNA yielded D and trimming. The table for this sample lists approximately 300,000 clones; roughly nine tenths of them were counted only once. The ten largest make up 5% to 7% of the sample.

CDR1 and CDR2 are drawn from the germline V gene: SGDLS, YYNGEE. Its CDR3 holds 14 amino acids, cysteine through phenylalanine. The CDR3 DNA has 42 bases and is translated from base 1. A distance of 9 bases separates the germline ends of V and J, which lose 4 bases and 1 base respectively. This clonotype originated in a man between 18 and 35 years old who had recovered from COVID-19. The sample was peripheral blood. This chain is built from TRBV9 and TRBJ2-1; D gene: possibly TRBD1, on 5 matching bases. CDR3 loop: CASSSQGSYNEQFF. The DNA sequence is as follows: TGTGCCAGCAGCTCGCAGGGATCCTACAATGAGCAGTTCTTC.